The 25 T cell receptor beta chains presented below share a single source sample, sequenced in a study of T cells in Graves' hyperthyroidism and ophthalmopathy. Amplification of TCR beta CDR3 regions was performed using RNA transcripts as template. TCR CDR3 regions were first amplified by RT-PCR with HTBI primers. TCRdb itself ran the multiplex PCR reads through MiXCR, one entry per CDR3 protein. This sample carries hundreds of thousands of distinct CDR3 sequences, 11% to 15% of them seen once, and the ten largest clones take about a tenth. The sample taken for sequencing was blood. These receptor sequences come from a woman under 30 with Graves' hyperthyroidism.

Ten or more counts support this clonotype. Written as DNA, the CDR3 is TGTGCCAGCAGCAGGACAGGGAGAAATGGCTACACCTTC. It encodes CASSRTGRNGYTF. The gene calls are TRBV6-1 and TRBJ1-2; 8 bases fit TRBD1. Trimming removed 6 bases from V and 6 bases from J; junction bases left unmatched: 6. Germline V gene sequence: CDR1 MNHNS, CDR2 SASEGT. The CDR3 has 13 residues.

This clonotype showed up just a few times. The chain combines TRBV15 with TRBJ1-5, with D hard to call. Trimming removed 0 bases from V and 8 bases from J, with 14 bases in between. The CDR3 contains 15 residues. Germline V gene lookup returns CDR1 LNHNV and CDR2 YYDKDF (reference sequence). The CDR3 protein is CATSRDREGWKPQHF. In DNA form, the CDR3 reads TGTGCCACCAGCAGAGATAGAGAGGGTTGGAAGCCCCAGCATTTT.

This clonotype appeared a few times. The gene calls are TRBV7-8 and TRBJ1-4; D ambiguous. Between the trimmed V and J ends, which lost 6 bases and 4 bases, there was a span of 12 bases. Germline V gene data show CDR1 as SGHVS and CDR2 as FQNEAQ. The CDR3 is 14 residues long. The CDR3 sequence: CASSPGPFNEKLFF. DNA for the CDR3: TGTGCCAGCAGTCCTGGTCCGTTTAATGAAAAACTGTTTTTT.

The genes are TRBV20-1 and TRBJ2-7; TRBD1 aligns across 7 bases. The germline V gene has CDR1 DFQATT and CDR2 SNEGSKA (reference sequence). J was trimmed by 3 bases and V by 2 bases; bases with no gene match: 4. The CDR3 covers 13 residues. The CDR3 region is CSARRDRGYEQYF. The CDR3 DNA follows: TGCAGTGCTAGAAGGGACAGAGGCTACGAGCAGTACTTC.

This chain joins TRBV4-2 and TRBJ1-3; D is undetermined. CDR3 length equals 16 residues. The germline V gene encodes CDR1 LGHNA and CDR2 YNFKEQ. V lost 0 bases and J 0 bases, leaving 9 bases between the germline ends. The chain's CDR3 is CASSQDRAYSGNTIYF. The CDR3 bases are TGTGCCAGCAGCCAAGATAGGGCCTACTCTGGAAACACCATATATTTT.

The chain carries TRBV7-9 and TRBJ2-3; no firm D call. CDR1 and CDR2 from the germline V gene are SEHNR and FQNEAQ (reference sequence). The V end was cut by 5 bases, the J end by 6 bases, with 3 bases between. The CDR3 is 10 amino acids. The CDR3 is CASSQDTQYF. CDR3 nucleotides: TGTGCCAGCAGCCAGGATACGCAGTATTTT.

This clonotype was detected a few times. This chain uses TRBV25-1 with TRBJ2-7; TRBD2 matches 10 bases. The V and J ends lost 6 bases and 4 bases, in that order; junction bases with no gene match: 6. Germline CDR1 reads MGHDK; CDR2 reads SYGVNS. This CDR3 is built from 14 residues. This CDR3 reads CASRGLARNYEQYF. CDR3 nucleotide sequence: TGTGCCAGCAGGGGACTAGCGAGGAATTACGAGCAGTACTTC.

The rearrangement links TRBV30 to TRBJ2-1; 8 nucleotides match TRBD2. Trimming at V came to 0 bases and at J to 12 bases, leaving 10 bases not matched to a gene. CDR1 is GTSNPN and CDR2 is SVGIG in the germline V gene (reference sequence). The CDR3 runs 14 residues. The CDR3 protein is CAWSVTGGSFRQFF. In nucleotides, the CDR3 is TGTGCCTGGAGTGTGACGGGAGGGTCCTTCAGGCAGTTCTTC.

This clonotype has more than one count but fewer than ten. The chain carries TRBV5-1 and TRBJ2-3, with a weak D call TRBD2 (5 bases). With 7 bases removed from V and 0 bases from J, the gap between germline ends came to 12 bases. Germline CDR1 and CDR2: SGHRS and YFSETQ. The CDR3 is made up of 14 amino acids. The DNA of the CDR3 is TGCGCCAGCGCCTGGAGAGGGAGCACAGATACGCAGTATTTT. Amino acids: CASAWRGSTDTQYF.

This clonotype was found a few times. The chain recombines TRBV10-3 with TRBJ2-5; either TRBD1 or TRBD2 may fit D (5 bases each). The CDR3 consists of 14 residues. V was trimmed by 4 bases and J by 4 bases, leaving 13 bases between them. CDR1 and CDR2 from the germline V gene are ENHRY and SYGVKD. DNA of the CDR3: TGTGCCATCAGTGGGGACGATGTCGCAGAGACCCAGTACTTC. It yields the protein CAISGDDVAETQYF.

This clonotype came up many times. The chain employs TRBV2 and TRBJ1-2, with 9 bases lining up with TRBD1. Germline V gene data show CDR1 as SNHLY and CDR2 as FYNNEI. V lost 3 bases to trimming and J lost 3 bases; unmatched junction nucleotides: 2. The CDR3 is 14 residues long. The CDR3 spells CASSDYRGHYGYTF. The CDR3 nucleotides read TGTGCCAGCAGTGATTACAGGGGGCACTATGGCTACACCTTC.

This clonotype was seen at least ten times. This rearrangement joins TRBV12-3 or TRBV12-4 to TRBJ2-7; 12 bases align to TRBD2. The ends lost 6 bases at V and 1 base at J; junction bases unmatched: 7. This CDR3 is 16 amino acids long. CDR3 in DNA: TGTGCCAGCAGCAGGACTAGCGGGATAAAGTCCTACGAGCAGTACTTC. It translates to CASSRTSGIKSYEQYF.

This clonotype appeared a few times. The chain combines TRBV5-1 with TRBJ2-1; D perhaps matches TRBD2 (7 bases). This CDR3 has 13 amino acids. The V gene's germline CDR1 is SGHRS and CDR2 YFSETQ. V lost 4 bases to trimming and J lost 9 bases, with 14 bases between them. In nucleotides, the CDR3 is TGCGCCAGCAGCAGGGGGGGGGTTCGTGAGCAGTTCTTC. It specifies CASSRGGVREQFF.

This clonotype was recorded at least ten times. This chain joins TRBV5-4 and TRBJ2-1; 8 nucleotides agree with TRBD2. CDR1 SGHNT and CDR2 YYREEE come from the germline V gene (reference sequence). CDR3 length: 16 amino acids. The V and J ends lost 9 bases and 6 bases, in that order; junction bases with no gene match: 17. Written as DNA, the CDR3 is TGTGCCACCGAAGGGGTTAGTCGGGAGGGGTTCAATGAGCAGTTCTTC. Amino acids: CATEGVSREGFNEQFF.

This clonotype appeared many times. The rearrangement uses TRBV11-2 and TRBJ2-1; no reliable D call. The CDR3 spans 14 residues. The V end lost 5 bases, the J end lost 5 bases, and 13 bases lay between the germline ends. CDR1 SGHAT and CDR2 FQNNGV come from the germline V gene. The CDR3 nucleotides are TGTGCCAGCAGCCCCCCCGTTTGGGACAATGAGCAGTTCTTC. Translating it yields CASSPPVWDNEQFF.

This clonotype was seen at least ten times. The chain recombines TRBV18 with TRBJ2-3, with TRBD2 matching 13 bases. The ends lost 1 base at V and 5 bases at J; junction bases unmatched: 9. Germline V gene sequence: CDR1 KGHSH, CDR2 LQKENI. This CDR3 is 18 amino acids long. DNA of the CDR3: TGTGCCAGCTCACCACTGCGAGGACTAGCGGGAGCGGGAGATACGCAGTATTTT. It translates to CASSPLRGLAGAGDTQYF. Using reference TRBV18 and TRBJ2-3 for the parts outside the CDR3, the full variable domain is NAGVMQNPRHLVRRRGQEARLRCSPMKGHSHVYWYRQLPEEGLKFMVYLQKENIIDESGMPKERFSAEFPKEGPSILRIQQVVRGDSAAYFCASSPLRGLAGAGDTQYFGPGTRLTVL.

Of note for this clonotype: A much bigger clone sits one base away, suggesting this may be a read error. The chain uses TRBV7-8 and TRBJ2-3, with 12 bases aligning to TRBD2. V lost 3 bases to trimming and J lost 2 bases; unmatched junction nucleotides: 3. The CDR3 sequence is 16 residues long. Germline V CDR1 and CDR2: SGHVS, FQNEAQ. DNA of the CDR3: TGTGCCAGCAGCTTTGGACTAGCGGGGATCACAGATACGCAGTATTTT. The encoded protein is CASSFGLAGITDTQYF.

Only a few counts were recorded for this clonotype. The chain combines TRBV5-6 with TRBJ2-1, with D tentatively TRBD1 or TRBD2 (6 bases each). The V end lost 0 bases, the J end lost 9 bases, and 13 bases lay between the germline ends. The CDR3 length is 14 residues. Germline CDR1 reads SGHDT; CDR2 reads YYEEEE. The CDR3 loop is CASSLGWGAGEQFF. As DNA, the CDR3 is TGTGCCAGCAGCTTGGGTTGGGGGGCGGGTGAGCAGTTCTTC.

The chain joins TRBV11-3 to TRBJ2-2, with unresolved D. The CDR3 consists of 15 residues. CDR1 and CDR2 (germline): SGHNT, YENEEA. V shed 5 bases and J shed 2 bases, with 12 bases lying between them. CDR3 sequence (DNA): TGTGCCAGCAGCGCCACCGGGTTTAACACCGGGGAGCTGTTTTTT. Translated, it gives CASSATGFNTGELFF.

A few counts support this clonotype. V is TRBV13 and J is TRBJ2-1, with D hard to call. This CDR3 comprises 15 residues. Germline V gene data show CDR1 as PRHDT and CDR2 as FYEKMQ (reference sequence). The germline V and J ends were trimmed by 2 bases and 0 bases, with 8 bases remaining between them. In DNA, the CDR3 is TGTGCCAGCAGCTTATTTTTCCGCTCCTACAATGAGCAGTTCTTC. Its protein is CASSLFFRSYNEQFF.

This clonotype has ten or more counts. The germline gene is not matched at one end of the junction; a read error may be the cause. The V gene is TRBV2, the J gene TRBJ2-1, with TRBD1 identical over 7 bases. The CDR3 length is 15 residues. CDR1 is SNHLY, CDR2 FYNNEI, per germline. In DNA, the CDR3 is TGTGCCAGCAGTTCGGGACAGTTCTTCTACGATGAGCAGTTCTTC. Protein product: CASSSGQFFYDEQFF.

The J gene is TRBJ2-7, the V gene TRBV6-2 or TRBV6-3; 10 positions match TRBD2. The CDR3 contains 15 residues. Germline assignment: CDR1 MNHEY and CDR2 SVGEGT. The ends lost 8 bases at V and 1 base at J; junction bases unmatched: 8. The CDR3 region is CASARTSGVSYEQYF. In DNA, the CDR3 is TGTGCCAGCGCCAGAACTAGCGGGGTATCCTACGAGCAGTACTTC.

This rearrangement joins TRBV28 to TRBJ1-4, with D maybe TRBD1 (5 bases). The germline V gene has CDR1 MDHEN and CDR2 SYDVKM. Trimming pared 3 bases from V and 3 bases from J, leaving 11 bases between. This CDR3 is 15 amino acids long. The DNA of the CDR3 is TGTGCCAGCAGTTTTTCCGGGGGGTCTAATGAAAAACTGTTTTTT. Translation gives CASSFSGGSNEKLFF. The full variable domain, completed using reference TRBV28 and TRBJ1-4, is DVKVTQSSRYLVKRTGEKVFLECVQDMDHENMFWYRQDPGLGLRLIYFSYDVKMKEKGDIPEGYSVSREKKERFSLILESASTNQTSMYLCASSFSGGSNEKLFFGSGTQLSVL.

This clonotype was observed at least ten times. V usage is TRBV2 and J usage is TRBJ1-4; D is unclear. Germline values: CDR1 SNHLY, CDR2 FYNNEI. The CDR3 runs 15 residues. V shed 4 bases and J shed 4 bases, with 13 bases lying between them. The CDR3: CASSGGRTFNEKLFF. The CDR3 region has the DNA TGTGCCAGCAGTGGTGGGCGTACATTTAATGAAAAACTGTTTTTT.

The gene calls are TRBV4-1 and TRBJ2-3; 15 bases fit TRBD2. This CDR3 comprises 15 residues. The junction had 3 bases not matched to a gene; V was cut back by 3 bases and J by 8 bases. The V gene's germline CDR1 is MGHRA and CDR2 YSYEKL. The CDR3 DNA follows: TGCGCCAGCAGCCACCCGGGACTAGCGGGAGGTACGCAGTATTTT. Translation: CASSHPGLAGGTQYF.